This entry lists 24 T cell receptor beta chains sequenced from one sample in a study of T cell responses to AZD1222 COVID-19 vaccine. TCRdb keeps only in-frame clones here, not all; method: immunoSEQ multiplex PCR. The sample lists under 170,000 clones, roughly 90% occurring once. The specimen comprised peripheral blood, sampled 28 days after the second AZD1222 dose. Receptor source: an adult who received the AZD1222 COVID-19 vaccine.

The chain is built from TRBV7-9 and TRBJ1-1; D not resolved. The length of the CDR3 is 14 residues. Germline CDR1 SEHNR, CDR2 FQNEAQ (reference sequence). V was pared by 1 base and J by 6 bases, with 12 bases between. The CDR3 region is CASSLVSVVSEAFF. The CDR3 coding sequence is TGTGCCAGCAGCTTAGTTTCAGTTGTTTCTGAAGCTTTCTTT.

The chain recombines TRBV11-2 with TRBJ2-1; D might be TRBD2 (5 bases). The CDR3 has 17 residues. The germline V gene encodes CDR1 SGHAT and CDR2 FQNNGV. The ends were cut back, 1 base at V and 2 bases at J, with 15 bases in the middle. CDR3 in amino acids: CASSLGGRGIPYNEQFF. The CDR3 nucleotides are TGTGCCAGCAGCTTAGGAGGTCGGGGAATCCCCTACAATGAGCAGTTCTTC.

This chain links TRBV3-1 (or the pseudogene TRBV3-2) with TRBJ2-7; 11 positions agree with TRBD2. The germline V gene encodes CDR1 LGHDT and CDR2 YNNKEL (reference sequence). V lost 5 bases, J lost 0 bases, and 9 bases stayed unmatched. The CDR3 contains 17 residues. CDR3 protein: CASSTGLAVYSSYEQYF. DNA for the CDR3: TGTGCCAGCAGCACGGGACTAGCGGTTTACAGCTCCTACGAGCAGTACTTC.

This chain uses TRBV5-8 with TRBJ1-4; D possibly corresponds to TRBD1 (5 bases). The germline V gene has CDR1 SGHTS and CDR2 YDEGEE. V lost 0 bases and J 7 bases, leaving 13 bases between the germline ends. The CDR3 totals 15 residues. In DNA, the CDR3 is TGTGCCAGCAGCTTGGGCGTTGGGGCAGGTGAAAAACTGTTTTTT. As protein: CASSLGVGAGEKLFF.

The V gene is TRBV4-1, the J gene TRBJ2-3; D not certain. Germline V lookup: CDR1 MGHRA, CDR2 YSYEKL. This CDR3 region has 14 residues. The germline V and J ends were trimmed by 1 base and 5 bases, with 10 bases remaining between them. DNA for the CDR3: TGCGCCAGCAGCCAAGTCCTAGTGAGAGATACGCAGTATTTT. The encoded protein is CASSQVLVRDTQYF.

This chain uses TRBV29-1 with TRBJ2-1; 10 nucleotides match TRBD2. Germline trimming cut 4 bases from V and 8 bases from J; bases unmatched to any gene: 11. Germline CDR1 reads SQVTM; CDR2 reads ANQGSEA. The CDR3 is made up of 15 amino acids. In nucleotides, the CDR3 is TGCAGCGTTGTCCCACAGTCTAGCGGGAGCTATGAGCAGTTCTTC. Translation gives CSVVPQSSGSYEQFF.

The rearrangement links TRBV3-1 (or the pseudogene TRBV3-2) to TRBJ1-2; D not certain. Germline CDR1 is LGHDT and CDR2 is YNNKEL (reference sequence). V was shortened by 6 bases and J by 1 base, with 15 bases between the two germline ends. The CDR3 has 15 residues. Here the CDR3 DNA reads TGTGCCAGCAGGGGAGAACACCGAGGTAACTATGGCTACACCTTC. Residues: CASRGEHRGNYGYTF.

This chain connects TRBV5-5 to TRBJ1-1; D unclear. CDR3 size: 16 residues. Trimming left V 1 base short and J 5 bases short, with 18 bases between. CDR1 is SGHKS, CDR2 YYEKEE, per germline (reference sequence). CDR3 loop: CASSLITAFGGTEAFF. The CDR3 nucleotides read TGTGCCAGCAGCTTGATCACAGCCTTCGGAGGGACTGAAGCTTTCTTT.

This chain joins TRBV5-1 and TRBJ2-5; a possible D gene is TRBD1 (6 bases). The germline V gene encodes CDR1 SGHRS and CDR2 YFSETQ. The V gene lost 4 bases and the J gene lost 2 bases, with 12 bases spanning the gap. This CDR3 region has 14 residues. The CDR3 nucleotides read TGCGCCAGCAGCCCACAGGGAGCTCAAGAGACCCAGTACTTC. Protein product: CASSPQGAQETQYF.

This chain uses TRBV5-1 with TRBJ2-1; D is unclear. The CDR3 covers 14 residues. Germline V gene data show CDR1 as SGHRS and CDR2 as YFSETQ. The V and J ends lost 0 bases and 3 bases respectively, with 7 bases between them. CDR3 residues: CASSLAGLYNEQFF. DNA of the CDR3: TGCGCCAGCAGCTTGGCCGGGCTCTACAATGAGCAGTTCTTC.

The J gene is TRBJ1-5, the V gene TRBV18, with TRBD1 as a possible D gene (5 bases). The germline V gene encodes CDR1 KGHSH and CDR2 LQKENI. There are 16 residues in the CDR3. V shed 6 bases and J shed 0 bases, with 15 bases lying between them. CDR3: CASSELGTHSNQPQHF. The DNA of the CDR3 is TGTGCCAGCTCCGAACTCGGGACTCATAGCAATCAGCCCCAGCATTTT.

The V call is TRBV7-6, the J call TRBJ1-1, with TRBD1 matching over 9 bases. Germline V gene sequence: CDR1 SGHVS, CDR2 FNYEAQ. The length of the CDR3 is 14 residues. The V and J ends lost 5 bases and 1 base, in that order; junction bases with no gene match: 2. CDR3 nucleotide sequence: TGTGCCAGCAGCAAGGGACAGGGGAACACTGAAGCTTTCTTT. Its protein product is CASSKGQGNTEAFF.

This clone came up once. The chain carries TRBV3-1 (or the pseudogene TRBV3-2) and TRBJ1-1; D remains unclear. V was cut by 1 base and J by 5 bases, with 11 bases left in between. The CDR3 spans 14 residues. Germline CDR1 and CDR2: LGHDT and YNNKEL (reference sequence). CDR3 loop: CASSQVSGVTEAFF. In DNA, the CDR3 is TGTGCCAGCAGCCAAGTATCCGGGGTTACTGAAGCTTTCTTT.

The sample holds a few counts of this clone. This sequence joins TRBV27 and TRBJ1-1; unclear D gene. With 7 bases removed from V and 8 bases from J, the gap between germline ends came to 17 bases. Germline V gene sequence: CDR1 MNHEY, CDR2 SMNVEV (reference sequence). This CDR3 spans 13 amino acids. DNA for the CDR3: TGTGCCAGCAAGCTAAGCCCCACAAGAGAAGCTTTCTTT. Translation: CASKLSPTREAFF.

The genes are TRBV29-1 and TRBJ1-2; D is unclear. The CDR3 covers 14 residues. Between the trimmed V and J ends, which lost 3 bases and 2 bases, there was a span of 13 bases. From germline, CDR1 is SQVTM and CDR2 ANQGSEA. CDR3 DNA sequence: TGCAGCGTTGAGGTCGGCAGCCTAAACTATGGCTACACCTTC. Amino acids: CSVEVGSLNYGYTF.

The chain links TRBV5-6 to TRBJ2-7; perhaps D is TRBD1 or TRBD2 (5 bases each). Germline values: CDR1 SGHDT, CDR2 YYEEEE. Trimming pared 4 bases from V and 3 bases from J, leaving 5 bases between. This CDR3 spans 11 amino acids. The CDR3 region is CASSGGYEQYF. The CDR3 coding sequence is TGTGCCAGCAGCGGGGGCTACGAGCAGTACTTC.

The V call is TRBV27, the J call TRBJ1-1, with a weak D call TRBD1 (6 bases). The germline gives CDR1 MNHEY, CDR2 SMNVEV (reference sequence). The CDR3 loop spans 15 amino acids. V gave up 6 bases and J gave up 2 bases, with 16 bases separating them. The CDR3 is CASRPQPGHNTEAFF. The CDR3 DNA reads TGTGCCAGCAGACCACAACCGGGACACAACACTGAAGCTTTCTTT.

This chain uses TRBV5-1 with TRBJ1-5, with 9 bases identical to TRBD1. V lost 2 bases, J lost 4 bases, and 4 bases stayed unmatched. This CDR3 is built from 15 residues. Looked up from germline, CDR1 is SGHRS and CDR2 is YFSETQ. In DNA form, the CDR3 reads TGCGCCAGCAGCTTATCCGGGACAGGGAATCAGCCCCAGCATTTT. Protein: CASSLSGTGNQPQHF. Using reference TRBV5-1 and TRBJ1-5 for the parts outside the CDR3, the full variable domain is KAGVTQTPRYLIKTRGQQVTLSCSPISGHRSVSWYQQTPGQGLQFLFEYFSETQRNKGNFPGRFSGRQFSNSRSEMNVSTLELGDSALYLCASSLSGTGNQPQHFGDGTRLSIL.

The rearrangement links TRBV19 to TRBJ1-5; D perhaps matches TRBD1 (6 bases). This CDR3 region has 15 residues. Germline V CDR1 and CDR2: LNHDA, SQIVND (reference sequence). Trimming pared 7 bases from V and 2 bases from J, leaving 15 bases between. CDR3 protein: CASTSRGVGNQPQHF. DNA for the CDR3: TGTGCCAGTACCTCGAGGGGGGTGGGCAATCAGCCCCAGCATTTT.

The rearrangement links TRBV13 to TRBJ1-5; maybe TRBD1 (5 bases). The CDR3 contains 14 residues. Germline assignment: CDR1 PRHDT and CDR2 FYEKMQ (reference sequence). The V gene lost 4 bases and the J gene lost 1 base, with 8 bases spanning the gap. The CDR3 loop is CASSSGFSNQPQHF. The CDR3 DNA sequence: TGTGCCAGCAGCTCAGGGTTCAGCAATCAGCCCCAGCATTTT.

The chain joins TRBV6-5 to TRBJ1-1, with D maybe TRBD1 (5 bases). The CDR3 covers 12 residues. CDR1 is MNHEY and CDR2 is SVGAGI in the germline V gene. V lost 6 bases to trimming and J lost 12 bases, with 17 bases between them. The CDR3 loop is CASRDTGRSTFF. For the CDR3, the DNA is TGTGCCAGCAGGGACACGGGAAGGTCGACTTTCTTT.

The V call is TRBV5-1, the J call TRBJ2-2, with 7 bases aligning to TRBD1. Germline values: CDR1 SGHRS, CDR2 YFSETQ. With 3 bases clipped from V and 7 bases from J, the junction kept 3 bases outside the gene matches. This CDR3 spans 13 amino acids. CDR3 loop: CASSSQGIGELFF. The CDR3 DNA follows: TGCGCCAGCAGCTCACAGGGGATCGGGGAGCTGTTTTTT.

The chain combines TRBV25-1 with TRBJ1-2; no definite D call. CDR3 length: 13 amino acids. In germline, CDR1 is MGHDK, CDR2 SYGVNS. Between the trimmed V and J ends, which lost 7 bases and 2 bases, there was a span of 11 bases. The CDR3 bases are TGTGCCAGCACCCTAGCCGAGAACTATGGCTACACCTTC. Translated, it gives CASTLAENYGYTF.

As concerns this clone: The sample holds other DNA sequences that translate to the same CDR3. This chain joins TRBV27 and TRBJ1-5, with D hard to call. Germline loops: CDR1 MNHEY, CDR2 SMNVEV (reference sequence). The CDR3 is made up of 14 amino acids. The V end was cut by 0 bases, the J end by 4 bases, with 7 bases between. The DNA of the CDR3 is TGTGCCAGCAGTTTATCGCGAGGGAATCAGCCCCAGCATTTT. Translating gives CASSLSRGNQPQHF.